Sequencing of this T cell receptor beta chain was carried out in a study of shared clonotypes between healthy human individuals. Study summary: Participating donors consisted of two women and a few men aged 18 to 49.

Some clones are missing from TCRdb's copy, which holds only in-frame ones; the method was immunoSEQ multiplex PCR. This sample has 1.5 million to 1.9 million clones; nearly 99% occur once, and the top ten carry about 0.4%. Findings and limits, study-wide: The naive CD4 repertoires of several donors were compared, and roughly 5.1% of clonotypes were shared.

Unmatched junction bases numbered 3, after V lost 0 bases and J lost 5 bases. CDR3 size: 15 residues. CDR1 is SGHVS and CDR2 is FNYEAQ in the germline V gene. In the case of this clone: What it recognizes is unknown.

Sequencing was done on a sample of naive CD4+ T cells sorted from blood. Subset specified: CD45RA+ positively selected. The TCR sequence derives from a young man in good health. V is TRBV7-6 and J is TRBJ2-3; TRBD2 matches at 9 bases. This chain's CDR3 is CASSLATSGLDTQYF. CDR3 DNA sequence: TGTGCCAGCAGCTTAGCGACTAGCGGCTTAGATACGCAGTATTTT. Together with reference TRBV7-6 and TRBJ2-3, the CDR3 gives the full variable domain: GAGVSQSPRYKVTKRGQDVALRCDPISGHVSLYWYRQALGQGPEFLTYFNYEAQQDKSGLPNDRFSAERPEGSISTLTIQRTEQRDSAMYRCASSLATSGLDTQYFGPGTRLTVL.